Listed below are T cell receptor beta chains from one sample, sequenced in a study of memory CD4+ T cells and cytomegalovirus serostatus. Clones were sequenced by immunoSEQ multiplex PCR, and TCRdb holds only the in-frame ones, with some missing. Of 75,000 to 90,000 clones in the sample, about 85% are singletons; the top ten hold less than 0.9%. Sequencing used memory CD4+ T cells from blood. These receptor sequences come from an adult in good health and CMV-seronegative. Each CDR3 is given with its conserved first and last residue.

v_gene	len	j_gene	CDR3aa
TRBV5-4	16	TRBJ1-2	CASSLGGGVLNYGYTF
TRBV30	13	TRBJ1-2	CAWTGTANYGYTF
TRBV19	13	TRBJ2-1	CASRTGGNNEQFF
TRBV18	13	TRBJ2-7	CASSPGISYEQYF
TRBV9	14	TRBJ1-3	CASSVEGLGDTIYF
TRBV7-8	14	TRBJ2-5	CASSGQVGEETQYF
TRBV7-3	13	TRBJ1-1	CASSSVGREWAFF
TRBV18	14	TRBJ1-1	CASSPTGVNTEAFF
TRBV5-1	17	TRBJ2-3	CASSLGSAGDPPDTQYF
TRBV18	19	TRBJ1-3	CASSPSGTGGIYSGNTIYF
TRBV12-5	16	TRBJ2-4	CASGLVLQGDRNIQYF